This TCR beta chain derives from a study of CD4 T cells in relation to SARS-CoV-2 and coronaviruses. Overall study results and limits: Crossreactive clones expanded significantly less to SARS-CoV-2 than monoreactive clones.

Clones were sequenced by immunoSEQ multiplex PCR, and TCRdb holds only the in-frame ones, with some missing. The sample records tens of thousands of clones, approximately 95% being singletons. V lost 2 bases, J lost 2 bases, and 5 bases stayed unmatched. The CDR3 is 16 residues long. Germline V gene data show CDR1 as SGHRS and CDR2 as YFSETQ. The unexposed donors gave CD4+ T cells in 2011-2018, prior to COVID-19. This clone was seen a few times. Its antigen is undetermined. The chain couples TRBV5-1 to TRBJ1-5; TRBD1 agrees at 9 bases. The sample consisted of naive CD4+ T cells from PBMCs. Subset noted: naive CD4+ T cells isolated by negative enrichment. The TCR was taken from a human donor in good health. Here the CDR3 reads CASSLTGGIGNQPQHF. The DNA for the CDR3 is TGCGCCAGCAGCTTAACAGGGGGCATCGGCAATCAGCCCCAGCATTTT.